The TCR beta chain under discussion was sequenced for a study of blood T cell repertoires in COVID-19. Overall study context: Material from acute and convalescent COVID-19 was sourced from the United States, Italy and Spain. T cells, B-cell-depleted T cells, or PBMCs provided the cDNA or gDNA that served as material.

V lost 0 bases and J lost 3, with 14 bases in between. Looked up from germline, CDR1 is LNHDA and CDR2 is SQIVND (reference sequence). CDR3 length: 16 amino acids. Original processing methods: Researchers report that nucleated cell counts were estimated from reference gene primer amplification. Measured with immunoSEQ multiplex PCR; TCRdb has only the in-frame clones, and not every one. V and J calls and clone size follow that table, whereas D and trimming were derived from the DNA. The sample has 250,000 or so clones; 70% to 90% are singletons. Sample: PBMCs or T cells enriched from blood (not recorded which). The TCR sequence derives from a woman aged 50 to 60 who had been exposed to COVID-19. This rearrangement joins TRBV19 to TRBJ1-1; TRBD1 is a possible D gene (5 bases). The CDR3: CASSIDSEGADTEAFF. CDR3 in DNA: TGTGCCAGTAGTATAGACTCAGAAGGGGCAGACACTGAAGCTTTCTTT. Together with reference TRBV19 and TRBJ1-1, the CDR3 gives the full variable domain: DGGITQSPKYLFRKEGQNVTLSCEQNLNHDAMYWYRQDPGQGLRLIYYSQIVNDFQKGDIAEGYSVSREKKESFPLTVTSAQKNPTAFYLCASSIDSEGADTEAFFGQGTRLTVV.